Included here is one T cell receptor (beta chain) sequence, with context. Its specificity is unknown. The CDR3 has 12 amino acids. A multiplex PCR was run with 60 Vbeta primers and 13 Jbeta primers. Here immunoSEQ multiplex PCR was the method, and the copy in TCRdb shows in-frame clones only, minus some. The sample holds approximately 120,000 clones; 81% are singletons and the top ten take under 2.5%. The record originates from a study of cytomegalovirus exposure and HLA in healthy donors. Study-level results: Cytomegalovirus-associated status was assigned to about 170 TCR beta chains. Later analysis demonstrated an association between a missense DCLRE1C variant and TCR beta V- and J-gene trimming. The authors reported that TCR beta sequences could predict HLA-A and HLA-B alleles. These predictions were accurate for most subjects in the first cohort. Prior analysis indicated that the majority of TCR beta V segments exhibited productivity approximately 90% or approximately 30% of the time.

The sequenced sample consisted of PBMCs. The chain recombines TRBV21-1 with TRBJ2-7; the DNA was not compared with TRBD2, the D call given in the table. TRBV21-1 is a known pseudogene. This clonotype originated in a woman aged 25-40 years in good health and CMV-seronegative. CDR3 loop: CASSNRTDEQYF. DNA of the CDR3: TGTGCCAGCAGCAACCGAACGGACGAGCAGTACTTC.